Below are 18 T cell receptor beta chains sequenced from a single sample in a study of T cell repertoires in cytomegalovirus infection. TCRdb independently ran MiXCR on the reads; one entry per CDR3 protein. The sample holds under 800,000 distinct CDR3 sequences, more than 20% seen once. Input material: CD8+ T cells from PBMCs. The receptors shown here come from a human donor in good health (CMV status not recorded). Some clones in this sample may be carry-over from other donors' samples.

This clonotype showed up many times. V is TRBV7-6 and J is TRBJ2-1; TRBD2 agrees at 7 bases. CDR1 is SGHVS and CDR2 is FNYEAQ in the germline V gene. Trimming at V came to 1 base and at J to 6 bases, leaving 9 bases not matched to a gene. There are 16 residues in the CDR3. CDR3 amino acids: CASSLGAGPGGNEQFF. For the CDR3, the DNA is TGTGCCAGCAGCTTAGGAGCGGGGCCGGGGGGCAATGAGCAGTTCTTC.

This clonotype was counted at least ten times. The chain's CDR3 is CASRNRDRRPGQIGAFF. In DNA, the CDR3 is TGTGCCAGCAGGAATAGGGACCGGCGACCGGGCCAGATAGGAGCTTTCTTT. This chain connects TRBV6-1 to TRBJ1-1, with a weak D call TRBD1 (5 bases). The CDR3 consists of 17 residues. Looked up from germline, CDR1 is MNHNS and CDR2 is SASEGT. V lost 6 bases and J 10 bases, leaving 30 bases between the germline ends.

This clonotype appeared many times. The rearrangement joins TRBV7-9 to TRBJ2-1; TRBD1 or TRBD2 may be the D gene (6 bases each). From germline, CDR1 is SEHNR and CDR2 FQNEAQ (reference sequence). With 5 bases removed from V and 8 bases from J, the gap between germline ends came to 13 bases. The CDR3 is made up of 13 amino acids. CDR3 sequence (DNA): TGTGCCAGCAGCGAGCCAAGGGGGGATGAGCAGTTCTTC. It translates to CASSEPRGDEQFF.

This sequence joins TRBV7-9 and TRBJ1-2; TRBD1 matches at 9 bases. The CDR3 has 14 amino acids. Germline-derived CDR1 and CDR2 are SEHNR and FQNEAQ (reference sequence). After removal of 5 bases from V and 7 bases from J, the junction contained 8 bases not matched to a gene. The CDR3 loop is CASSERDREFGYTF. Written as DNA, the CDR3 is TGTGCCAGCAGCGAACGGGACAGGGAGTTTGGCTACACCTTC.

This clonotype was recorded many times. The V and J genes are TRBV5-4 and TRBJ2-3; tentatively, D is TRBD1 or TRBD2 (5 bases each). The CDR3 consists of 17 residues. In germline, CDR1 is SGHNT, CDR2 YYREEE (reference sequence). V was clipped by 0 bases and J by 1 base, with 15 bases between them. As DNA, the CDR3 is TGTGCCAGCAGCTTGGGAGGAGGACGAGGGGGCACAGATACGCAGTATTTT. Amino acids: CASSLGGGRGGTDTQYF.

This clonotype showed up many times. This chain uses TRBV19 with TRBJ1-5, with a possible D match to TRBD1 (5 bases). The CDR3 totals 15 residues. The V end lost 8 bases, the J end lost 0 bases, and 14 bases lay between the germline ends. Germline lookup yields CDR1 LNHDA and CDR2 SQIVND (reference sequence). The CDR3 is CASGSKGYSNQPQHF. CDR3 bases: TGTGCCAGTGGATCAAAGGGGTATAGCAATCAGCCCCAGCATTTT.

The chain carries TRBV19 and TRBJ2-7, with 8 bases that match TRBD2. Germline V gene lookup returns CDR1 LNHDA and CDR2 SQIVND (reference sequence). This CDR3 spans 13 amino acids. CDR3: CVSSISGETEQYV. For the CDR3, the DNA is TGTGTCAGTAGTATTAGCGGGGAGACCGAGCAGTACGTC.

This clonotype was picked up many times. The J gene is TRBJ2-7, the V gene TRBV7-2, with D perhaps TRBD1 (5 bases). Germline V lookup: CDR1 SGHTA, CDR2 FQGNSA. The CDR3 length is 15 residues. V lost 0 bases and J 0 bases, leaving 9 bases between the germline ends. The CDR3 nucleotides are TGTGCCAGCAGCTTAGCGGCAGGGTCCTCCTACGAGCAGTACGTC. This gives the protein CASSLAAGSSYEQYV.

The CDR3 protein is CASSLNAGSLPDTQYF. The CDR3 region has the DNA TGTGCCAGCAGCTTAAACGCGGGTTCTCTCCCAGATACGCAGTATTTT. J is TRBJ2-3 and V is TRBV7-2; the D gene is possibly TRBD2 (5 bases). Germline values: CDR1 SGHTA, CDR2 FQGNSA. Trimming took 2 bases from V and 4 from J, leaving 16 bases between them. The CDR3 is made up of 16 amino acids.

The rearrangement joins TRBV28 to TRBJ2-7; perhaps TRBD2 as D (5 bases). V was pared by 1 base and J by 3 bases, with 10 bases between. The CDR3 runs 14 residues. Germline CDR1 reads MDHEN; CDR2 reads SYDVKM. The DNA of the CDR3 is TGTGCCAGCAGTTTATTGGGAGTCGACTACGAGCAGTACTTC. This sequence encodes CASSLLGVDYEQYF.

CDR3 nucleotides: TGCGCCAGCAGCCCGCTTCCAAGGGAAAACACCGGGGAGCTGTTTTTT. Its translation is CASSPLPRENTGELFF. The genes are TRBV4-1 and TRBJ2-2; D gene unclear. This CDR3 spans 16 amino acids. CDR1 is MGHRA and CDR2 is YSYEKL in the germline V gene. Trimming removed 4 bases at V and 2 bases at J, with 14 bases between.

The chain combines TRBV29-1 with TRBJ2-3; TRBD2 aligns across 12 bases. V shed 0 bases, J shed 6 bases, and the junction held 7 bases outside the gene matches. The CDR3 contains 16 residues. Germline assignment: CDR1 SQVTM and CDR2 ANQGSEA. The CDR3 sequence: CSVEDPLAGGMDTQYF. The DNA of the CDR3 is TGCAGCGTTGAAGACCCTCTAGCGGGGGGGATGGATACGCAGTATTTT.

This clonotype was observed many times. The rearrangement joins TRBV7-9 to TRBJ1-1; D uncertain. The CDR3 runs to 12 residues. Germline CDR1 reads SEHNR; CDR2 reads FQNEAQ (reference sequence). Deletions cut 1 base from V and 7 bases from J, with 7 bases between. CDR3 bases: TGTGCCAGCAGCTTAGGTGTCAGTGAAGCTTTCTTT. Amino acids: CASSLGVSEAFF.

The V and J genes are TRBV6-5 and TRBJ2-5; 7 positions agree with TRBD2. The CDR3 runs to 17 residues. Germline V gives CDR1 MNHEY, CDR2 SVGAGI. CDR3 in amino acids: CVSQLLAGVTQQETQYF. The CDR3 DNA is TGTGTCAGTCAGTTACTGGCGGGGGTAACTCAACAAGAGACCCAGTACTTC.

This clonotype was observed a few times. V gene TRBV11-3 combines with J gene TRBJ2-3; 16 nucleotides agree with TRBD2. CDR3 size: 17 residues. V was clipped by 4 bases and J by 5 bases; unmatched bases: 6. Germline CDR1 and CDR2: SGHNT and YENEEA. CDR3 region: CASSSGLAGGLEDTQYF. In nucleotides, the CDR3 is TGTGCCAGCAGCTCGGGACTAGCGGGGGGGCTCGAAGATACGCAGTATTTT.

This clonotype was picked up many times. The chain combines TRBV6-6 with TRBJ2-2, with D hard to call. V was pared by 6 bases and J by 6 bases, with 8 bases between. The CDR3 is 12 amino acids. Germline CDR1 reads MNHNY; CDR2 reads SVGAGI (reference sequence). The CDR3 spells CASSSSPGELFF. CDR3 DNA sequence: TGTGCCAGCAGCTCCAGTCCCGGGGAGCTGTTTTTT.

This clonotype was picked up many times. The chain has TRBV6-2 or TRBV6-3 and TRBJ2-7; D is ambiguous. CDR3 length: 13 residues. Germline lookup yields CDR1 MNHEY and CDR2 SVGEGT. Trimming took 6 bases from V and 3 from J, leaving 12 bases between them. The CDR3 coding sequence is TGTGCCAGCAGCCCCGGTGGGGTCTACGAGCAGTACGTC. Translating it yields CASSPGGVYEQYV.

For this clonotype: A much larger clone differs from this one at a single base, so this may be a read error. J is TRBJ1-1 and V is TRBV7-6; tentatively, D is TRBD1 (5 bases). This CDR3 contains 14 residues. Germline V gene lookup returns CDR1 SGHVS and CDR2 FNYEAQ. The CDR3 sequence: CAGSSWDVRTEAFF. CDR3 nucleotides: TGTGCCGGCAGCTCCTGGGACGTCCGCACTGAAGCTTTCTTT.